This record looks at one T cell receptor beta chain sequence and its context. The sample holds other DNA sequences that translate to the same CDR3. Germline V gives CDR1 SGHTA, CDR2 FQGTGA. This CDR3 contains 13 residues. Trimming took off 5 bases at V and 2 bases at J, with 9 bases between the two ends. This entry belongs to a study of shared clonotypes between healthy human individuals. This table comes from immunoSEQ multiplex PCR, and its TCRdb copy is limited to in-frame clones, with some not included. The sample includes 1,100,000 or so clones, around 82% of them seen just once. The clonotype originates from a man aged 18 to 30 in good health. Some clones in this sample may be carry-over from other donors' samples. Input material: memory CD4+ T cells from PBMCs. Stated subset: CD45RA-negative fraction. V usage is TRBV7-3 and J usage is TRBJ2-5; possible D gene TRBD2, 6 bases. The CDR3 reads CASSRGTQETQYF. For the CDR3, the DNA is TGTGCCAGCAGCCGAGGGACTCAAGAGACCCAGTACTTC.